These T cell receptor beta chains were read from a single sample in a study of cytomegalovirus exposure and HLA in healthy donors. Generated by immunoSEQ multiplex PCR, the TCRdb table keeps only in-frame clones and is missing some. The sample data list 150,000 to 200,000 clones. Sample: PBMCs. The receptors were sampled from a woman aged 55-75 years in good health and CMV-seronegative. Both conserved end residues are part of each CDR3. Fields, in order: J gene, V gene, D gene, CDR3 DNA, CDR3 protein. D genes are given only for firm matches.

J: TRBJ1-1
V: TRBV19
D: .
DNA: TGTGCCAGTAGTACCATAGGAGGGTTGAACACTGAAGCTTTCTTT
CDR3: CASSTIGGLNTEAFF

J: TRBJ2-2
V: TRBV5-6
D: TRBD2
DNA: TGTGCCAGCAGCTCGGGAGGGGCCGGGGAGCTGTTTTTT
CDR3: CASSSGGAGELFF

J: TRBJ2-1
V: TRBV27
D: TRBD1
DNA: TGTGCCAGCAGTTTTCTCGCGCACGGACAGGGGGTCTACAATGAGCAGTTCTTC
CDR3: CASSFLAHGQGVYNEQFF

J: TRBJ2-7
V: TRBV7-9
D: TRBD2
DNA: TGTGCCGGGTCGGCTAGCGGAACCTACGAGCAGTACTTC
CDR3: CAGSASGTYEQYF

J: TRBJ1-5
V: TRBV7-2
D: .
DNA: TGTGCCAGCAGCCGAGGTTCCGCTAACAATCAGCCCCAGCATTTT
CDR3: CASSRGSANNQPQHF

J: TRBJ1-2
V: TRBV4-2
D: TRBD1
DNA: TGTGCCAGCAGCCAAGCATTCGAGGGGGCTGGAGGCTACACCTTC
CDR3: CASSQAFEGAGGYTF

J: TRBJ1-5
V: TRBV5-1
D: TRBD1
DNA: TGCGCCAGCAGCTTGGGGACAGGGCCGCATCAGCCCCAGCATTTT
CDR3: CASSLGTGPHQPQHF

J: TRBJ1-5
V: TRBV30
D: .
DNA: TGTGCCTGGGGGAGTCCTGGACGGCCCCAGCATTTT
CDR3: CAWGSPGRPQHF

J: TRBJ2-1
V: TRBV4-2
D: TRBD2
DNA: TGTGCCAGCAGCCAAGGTCTAGCGGGAGGGGGGTACAATGAGCAGTTCTTC
CDR3: CASSQGLAGGGYNEQFF

J: TRBJ2-1
V: TRBV2
D: TRBD1
DNA: TGTGCCAGCAGTGACGACAGGGGGTTGTACAATGAGCAGTTCTTC
CDR3: CASSDDRGLYNEQFF

J: TRBJ2-1
V: TRBV7-8
D: TRBD2
DNA: TGTGCCAGCAGCTTAGCTGTAGCGGGGGGACTGAGCTCCTACAATGAGCAGTTCTTC
CDR3: CASSLAVAGGLSSYNEQFF

J: TRBJ1-2
V: TRBV5-5
D: .
DNA: TGTGCCAGCAGCCCCCTCGGGGGGGACTATGGCTACACCTTC
CDR3: CASSPLGGDYGYTF

J: TRBJ2-2
V: TRBV5-1
D: TRBD2
DNA: TGCGCCAGCAGCTCCTGGACTAGCGGGAGGGATTTAAACACCGGGGAGCTGTTTTTT
CDR3: CASSSWTSGRDLNTGELFF